Listed here are 13 T cell receptor beta chains from one sample, sequenced in a study of radiation and T cells in renal cell carcinoma (dated by TCRdb to 2018 to 2020). What the time point label conveys for this sample: baseline pretreatment blood. Read against the paper, the sample's treatment or condition label means: 15 Gy SBRT to primary tumor, nephrectomy 4 weeks later. Library method: the immunoSEQ multiplex PCR assay. Sourced from immuneACCESS, this table was stored by TCRdb with only in-frame sequences that have V and J called. A share of the clones is absent; for the studies checked, an unresolved V gene accounts for under half, and the remainder has no known explanation. In all, the sample holds some 150,000 clones, and over 80% of those were seen once. The ten largest account for around a quarter of the sample. Sequencing used blood, obtained from a patient whose treatment included radiotherapy and nephrectomy. These TCRs come from a woman in her 50s with renal cell carcinoma.

This chain links TRBV30 with TRBJ1-1; D gene uncertain. The germline V gene encodes CDR1 GTSNPN and CDR2 SVGIG (reference sequence). V shed 1 base and J shed 1 base, with 4 bases lying between them. This CDR3 has 12 residues. The CDR3 spells CAWSAENTEAFF. The CDR3 DNA follows: TGTGCCTGGAGTGCCGAGAACACTGAAGCTTTCTTT.

The V and J genes are TRBV2 and TRBJ2-4, with 8 bases that match TRBD1. The CDR3 totals 14 residues. V dropped 6 bases and J dropped 8; count of bases not matched to a gene: 9. Germline CDR1 and CDR2: SNHLY and FYNNEI. As DNA, the CDR3 is TGTGCCAGCAGCCCGGACAGGGCGAGAGACATTCAGTACTTC. This gives the protein CASSPDRARDIQYF.

This clone was seen only once. CDR3 loop: CASAGDSNTEAFF. CDR3 in DNA: TGTGCCAGCGCCGGGGACTCGAACACTGAAGCTTTCTTT. The chain is built from TRBV7-9 and TRBJ1-1; possible D gene TRBD1, 5 bases. The V gene lost 8 bases and the J gene lost 1 base, with 11 bases spanning the gap. The CDR3 runs to 13 residues. Per the germline V gene, CDR1 is SEHNR and CDR2 is FQNEAQ (reference sequence).

The rearrangement links TRBV28 to TRBJ2-7; D is uncertain. CDR1 MDHEN and CDR2 SYDVKM come from the germline V gene. The CDR3 is made up of 11 amino acids. The germline V and J ends were trimmed by 4 bases and 5 bases, with 6 bases remaining between them. The CDR3 region is CASSSPDEQYF. The CDR3 DNA follows: TGTGCCAGCAGTTCCCCGGACGAGCAGTACTTC.

The rearrangement joins TRBV9 to TRBJ1-1; D is possibly TRBD1 (5 bases). The CDR3 is 17 residues long. Germline values: CDR1 SGDLS, CDR2 YYNGEE. Trimming shortened V by 0 bases and J by 1 base, and 16 bases separated the two germline ends. The CDR3 bases are TGTGCCAGCAGCGTAGGACTGGACAAGGGTTGGAACACTGAAGCTTTCTTT. Translated: CASSVGLDKGWNTEAFF.

The rearrangement links TRBV18 to TRBJ2-7; D not certain. The CDR3 covers 15 residues. From germline, CDR1 is KGHSH and CDR2 LQKENI. Trimming shortened V by 4 bases and J by 2 bases, and 15 bases separated the two germline ends. In DNA, the CDR3 is TGTGCCAGCTCACGGCTCCGGACCGAGACCTACGAGCAGTACTTC. This encodes CASSRLRTETYEQYF.

CDR3 coding DNA: TGCGCCAGCAGCTCGCTCCAGGGCTACGAGCAGTACTTC. This gives the protein CASSSLQGYEQYF. The chain couples TRBV5-1 to TRBJ2-7; tentatively, D is TRBD1 (5 bases). CDR1 and CDR2 from the germline V gene are SGHRS and YFSETQ. The V and J ends lost 3 bases and 3 bases respectively, with 10 bases between them. The CDR3 length is 13 residues. Full variable domain (remainder filled in from reference TRBV5-1 and TRBJ2-7): KAGVTQTPRYLIKTRGQQVTLSCSPISGHRSVSWYQQTPGQGLQFLFEYFSETQRNKGNFPGRFSGRQFSNSRSEMNVSTLELGDSALYLCASSSLQGYEQYFGPGTRLTVT.

V is TRBV20-1 and J is TRBJ1-5; D call uncertain. In germline, CDR1 is DFQATT, CDR2 SNEGSKA (reference sequence). V shed 0 bases and J shed 8 bases, with 5 bases lying between them. The CDR3 has 11 residues. In nucleotides, the CDR3 is TGCAGTGCTAGAGAAAGAGAGCCCCAGCATTTT. This codes for CSAREREPQHF.

V is TRBV25-1 and J is TRBJ1-6; D unresolved. V lost 7 bases to trimming and J lost 7 bases, with 17 bases between them. This CDR3 comprises 15 residues. CDR1 is MGHDK and CDR2 is SYGVNS in the germline V gene. The chain's CDR3 is CASTESAGMNSPLHF. The CDR3 bases are TGTGCCAGCACCGAGTCGGCAGGAATGAATTCACCCCTCCACTTT.

This chain links TRBV5-1 with TRBJ2-3; D remains ambiguous. V was pared by 0 bases and J by 3 bases, with 11 bases between. The germline CDR1 and CDR2 sequences are SGHRS and YFSETQ. This CDR3 has 15 amino acids. The CDR3 nucleotides are TGCGCCAGCAGCTTGGGGGGTGAATTGACAGATACGCAGTATTTT. Translating gives CASSLGGELTDTQYF.

This sequence joins TRBV4-1 and TRBJ2-1; 12 bases map to TRBD2. V trimming: 8 bases; J trimming: 3 bases; junction bases outside the gene matches: 5. Germline V gene data show CDR1 as MGHRA and CDR2 as YSYEKL. The CDR3 spans 15 residues. The CDR3 DNA is TGCGCCAGCGCCCGGACTAGCGGGGACTACAATGAGCAGTTCTTC. Protein sequence: CASARTSGDYNEQFF.

V gene TRBV5-4 combines with J gene TRBJ1-2; TRBD1 aligns across 7 bases. The V and J ends lost 1 base and 6 bases, in that order; junction bases with no gene match: 12. The CDR3 contains 16 residues. Germline CDR1 is SGHNT and CDR2 is YYREEE (reference sequence). CDR3 amino acids: CASSLSYGQDLDGYTF. For the CDR3, the DNA is TGTGCCAGCAGCTTGTCGTACGGACAGGACCTCGATGGCTACACCTTC. The variable domain in full, completed from reference TRBV5-4 and TRBJ1-2, reads ETGVTQSPTHLIKTRGQQVTLRCSSQSGHNTVSWYQQALGQGPQFIFQYYREEENGRGNFPPRFSGLQFPNYSSELNVNALELDDSALYLCASSLSYGQDLDGYTFGSGTRLTVV.

The V call is TRBV18, the J call TRBJ2-7; 7 bases agree with TRBD1. Trimming cost V 0 bases and J 5 bases; bases outside gene matches: 7. The CDR3 has 15 amino acids. The germline CDR1 and CDR2 sequences are KGHSH and LQKENI. The DNA of the CDR3 is TGTGCCAGCTCACCACCGGGATTTAGGGGGCACGAGCAGTACTTC. Its protein is CASSPPGFRGHEQYF.